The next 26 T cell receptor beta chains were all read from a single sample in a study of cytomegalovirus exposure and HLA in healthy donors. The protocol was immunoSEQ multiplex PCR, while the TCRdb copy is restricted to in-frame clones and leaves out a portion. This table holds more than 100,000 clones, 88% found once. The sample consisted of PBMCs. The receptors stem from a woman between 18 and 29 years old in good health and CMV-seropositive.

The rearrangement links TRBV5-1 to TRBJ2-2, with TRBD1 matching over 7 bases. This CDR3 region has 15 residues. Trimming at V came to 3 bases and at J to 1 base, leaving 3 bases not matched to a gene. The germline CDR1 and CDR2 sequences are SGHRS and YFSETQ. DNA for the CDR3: TGCGCCAGCAGCTCTCGGACAGGGAACACCGGGGAGCTGTTTTTT. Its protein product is CASSSRTGNTGELFF.

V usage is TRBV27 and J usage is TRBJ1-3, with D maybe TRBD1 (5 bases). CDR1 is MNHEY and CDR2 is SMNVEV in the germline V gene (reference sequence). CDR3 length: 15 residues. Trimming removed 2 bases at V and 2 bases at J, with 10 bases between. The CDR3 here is CASSLTGRTGNTIYF. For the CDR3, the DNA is TGTGCCAGCAGTTTAACAGGACGAACTGGAAACACCATATATTTT.

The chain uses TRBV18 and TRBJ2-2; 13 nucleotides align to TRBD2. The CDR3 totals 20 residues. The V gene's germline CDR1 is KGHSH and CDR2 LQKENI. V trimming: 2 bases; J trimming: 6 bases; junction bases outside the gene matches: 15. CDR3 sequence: CASSPKLGTSGTRGSGELFF. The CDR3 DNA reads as TGTGCCAGCTCACCAAAACTCGGGACTAGCGGGACCCGAGGTTCCGGGGAGCTGTTTTTT.

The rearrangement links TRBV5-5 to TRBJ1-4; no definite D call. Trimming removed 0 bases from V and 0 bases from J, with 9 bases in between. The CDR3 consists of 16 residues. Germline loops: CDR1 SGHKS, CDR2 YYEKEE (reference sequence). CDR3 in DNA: TGTGCCAGCAGCTTGGCCGGGATTACAACTAATGAAAAACTGTTTTTT. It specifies CASSLAGITTNEKLFF.

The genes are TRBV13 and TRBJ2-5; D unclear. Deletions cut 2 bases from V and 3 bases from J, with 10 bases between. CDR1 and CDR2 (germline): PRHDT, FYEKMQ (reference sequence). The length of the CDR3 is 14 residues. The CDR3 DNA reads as TGTGCCAGCAGCTTAACTCTCCGGGAAGAGACCCAGTACTTC. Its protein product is CASSLTLREETQYF.

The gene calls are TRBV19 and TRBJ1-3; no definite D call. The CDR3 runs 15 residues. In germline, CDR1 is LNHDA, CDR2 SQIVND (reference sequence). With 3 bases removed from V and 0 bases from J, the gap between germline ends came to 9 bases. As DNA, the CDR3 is TGTGCCAGTAGTATGGAGGCAGACTCTGGAAACACCATATATTTT. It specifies CASSMEADSGNTIYF.

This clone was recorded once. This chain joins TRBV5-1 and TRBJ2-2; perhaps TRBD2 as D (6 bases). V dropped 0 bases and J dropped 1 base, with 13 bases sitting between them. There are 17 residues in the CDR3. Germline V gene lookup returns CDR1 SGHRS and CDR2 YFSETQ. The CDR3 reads CASSLVSPGLNTGELFF. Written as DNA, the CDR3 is TGCGCCAGCAGCTTGGTTTCGCCGGGACTGAACACCGGGGAGCTGTTTTTT. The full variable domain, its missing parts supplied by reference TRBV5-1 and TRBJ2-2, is KAGVTQTPRYLIKTRGQQVTLSCSPISGHRSVSWYQQTPGQGLQFLFEYFSETQRNKGNFPGRFSGRQFSNSRSEMNVSTLELGDSALYLCASSLVSPGLNTGELFFGEGSRLTVL.

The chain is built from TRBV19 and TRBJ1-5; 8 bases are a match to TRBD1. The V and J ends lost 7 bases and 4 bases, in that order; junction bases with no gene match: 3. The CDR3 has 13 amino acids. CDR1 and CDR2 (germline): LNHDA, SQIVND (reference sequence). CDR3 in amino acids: CASTTGVNQPQHF. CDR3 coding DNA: TGTGCCAGTACGACAGGGGTAAATCAGCCCCAGCATTTT.

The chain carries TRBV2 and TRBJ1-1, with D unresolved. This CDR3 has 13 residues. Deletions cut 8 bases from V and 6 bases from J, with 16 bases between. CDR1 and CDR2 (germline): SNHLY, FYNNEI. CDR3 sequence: CASSSLGGSEAFF. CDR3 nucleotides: TGTGCCAGCTCTTCCCTCGGAGGCTCTGAAGCTTTCTTT. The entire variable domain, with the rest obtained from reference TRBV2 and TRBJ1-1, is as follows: EPEVTQTPSHQVTQMGQEVILRCVPISNHLYFYWYRQILGQKVEFLVSFYNNEISEKSEIFDDQFSVERPDGSNFTLKIRSTKLEDSAMYFCASSSLGGSEAFFGQGTRLTVV.

CDR3 DNA: TGTGCCAGTAGTGTCTCCAGGGGTAACACTGAAGCTTTCTTT. It codes for CASSVSRGNTEAFF. The chain uses TRBV19 and TRBJ1-1; D is possibly TRBD1 (6 bases). CDR3 size: 14 residues. The V end lost 5 bases, the J end lost 2 bases, and 12 bases lay between the germline ends. CDR1 and CDR2 from the germline V gene are LNHDA and SQIVND (reference sequence).

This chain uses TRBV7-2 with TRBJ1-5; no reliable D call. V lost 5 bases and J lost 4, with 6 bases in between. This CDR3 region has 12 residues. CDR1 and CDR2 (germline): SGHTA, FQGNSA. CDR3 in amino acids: CASSALNQPQHF. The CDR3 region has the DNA TGTGCCAGCAGCGCCCTAAATCAGCCCCAGCATTTT.

The DNA of the CDR3 is TGTGCCAGCAGCGTAGGAACGGCAACTAATGAAAAACTGTTTTTT. Its translation: CASSVGTATNEKLFF. This rearrangement joins TRBV9 to TRBJ1-4; no definite D call. This CDR3 spans 15 amino acids. Germline V CDR1 and CDR2: SGDLS, YYNGEE. V was cut by 0 bases and J by 0 bases, with 6 bases left in between.

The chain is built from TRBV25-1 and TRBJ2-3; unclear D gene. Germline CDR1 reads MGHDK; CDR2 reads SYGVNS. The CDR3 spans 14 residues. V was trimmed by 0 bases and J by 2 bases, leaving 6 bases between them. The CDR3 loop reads CASSEYGNTDTQYF. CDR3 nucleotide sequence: TGTGCCAGCAGTGAATACGGTAACACAGATACGCAGTATTTT.

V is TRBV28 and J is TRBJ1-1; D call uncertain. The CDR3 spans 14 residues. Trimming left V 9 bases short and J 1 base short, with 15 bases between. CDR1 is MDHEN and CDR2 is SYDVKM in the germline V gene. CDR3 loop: CASVNGRENTEAFF. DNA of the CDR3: TGTGCCAGTGTAAACGGGAGGGAGAACACTGAAGCTTTCTTT.

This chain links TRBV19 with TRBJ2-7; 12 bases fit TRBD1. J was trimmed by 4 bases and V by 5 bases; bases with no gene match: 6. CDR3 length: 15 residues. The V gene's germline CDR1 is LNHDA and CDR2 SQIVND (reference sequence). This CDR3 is CASSVPGQGAYEQYF. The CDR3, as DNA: TGTGCCAGTAGTGTCCCGGGACAGGGGGCATACGAGCAGTACTTC.

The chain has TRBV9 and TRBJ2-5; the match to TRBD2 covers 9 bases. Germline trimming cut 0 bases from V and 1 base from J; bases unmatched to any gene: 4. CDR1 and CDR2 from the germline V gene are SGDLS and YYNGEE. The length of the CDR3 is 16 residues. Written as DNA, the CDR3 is TGTGCCAGCAGCGTAGAGTTGCGGGGGGGCCAAGAGACCCAGTACTTC. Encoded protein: CASSVELRGGQETQYF.

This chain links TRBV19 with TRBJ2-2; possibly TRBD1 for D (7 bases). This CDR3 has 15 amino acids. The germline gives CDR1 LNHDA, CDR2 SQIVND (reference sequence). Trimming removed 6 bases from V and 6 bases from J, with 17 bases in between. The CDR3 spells CASRVQGGQAGELFF. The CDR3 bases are TGTGCCAGTAGGGTTCAGGGGGGTCAGGCCGGGGAGCTGTTTTTT.

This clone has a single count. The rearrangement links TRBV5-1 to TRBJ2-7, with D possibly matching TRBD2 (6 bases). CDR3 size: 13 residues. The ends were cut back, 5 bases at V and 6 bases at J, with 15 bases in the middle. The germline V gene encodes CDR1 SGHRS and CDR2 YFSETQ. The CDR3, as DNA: TGCGCCAGCAGGACGGGAGAAATGGGCGAGCAGTACTTC. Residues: CASRTGEMGEQYF.

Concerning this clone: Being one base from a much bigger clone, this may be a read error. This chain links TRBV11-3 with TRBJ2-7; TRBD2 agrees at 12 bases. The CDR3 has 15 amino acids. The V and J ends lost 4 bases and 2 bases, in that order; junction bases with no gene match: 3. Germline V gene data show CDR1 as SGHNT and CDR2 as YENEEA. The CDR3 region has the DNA TGTGCCAGCAGCTCCCTAGCGGGAGGGCCCTACGAGCAGTACTTC. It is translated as CASSSLAGGPYEQYF.

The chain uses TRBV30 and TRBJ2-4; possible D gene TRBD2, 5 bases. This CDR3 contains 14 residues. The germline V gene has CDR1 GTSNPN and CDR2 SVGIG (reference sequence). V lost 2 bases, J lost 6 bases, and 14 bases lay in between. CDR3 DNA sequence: TGTGCCTGGAGTCTAGCTAAAGGACGAAACATTCAGTACTTC. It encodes CAWSLAKGRNIQYF.

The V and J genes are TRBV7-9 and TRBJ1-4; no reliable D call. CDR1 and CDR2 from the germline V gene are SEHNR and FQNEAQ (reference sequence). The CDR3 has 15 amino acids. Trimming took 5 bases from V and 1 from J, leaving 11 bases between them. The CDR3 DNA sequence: TGTGCCAGCAGCCTCGAAAGCGGAACTAATGAAAAACTGTTTTTT. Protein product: CASSLESGTNEKLFF.

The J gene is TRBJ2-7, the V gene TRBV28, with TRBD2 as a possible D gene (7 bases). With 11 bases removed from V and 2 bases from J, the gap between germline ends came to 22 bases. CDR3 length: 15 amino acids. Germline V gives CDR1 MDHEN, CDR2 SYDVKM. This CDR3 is CASLGGGEGPYEQYF. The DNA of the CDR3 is TGTGCCTCCCTCGGGGGCGGGGAGGGACCCTACGAGCAGTACTTC.

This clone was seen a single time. DNA for the CDR3: TGTGCCAGCAGCCCCGGGCGGGGGGACCAAGATACGCAGTATTTT. It is translated as CASSPGRGDQDTQYF. V and J are TRBV7-9 and TRBJ2-3; 8 bases map to TRBD2. Germline assignment: CDR1 SEHNR and CDR2 FQNEAQ (reference sequence). The ends lost 5 bases at V and 5 bases at J; junction bases unmatched: 9. CDR3 length: 15 residues.

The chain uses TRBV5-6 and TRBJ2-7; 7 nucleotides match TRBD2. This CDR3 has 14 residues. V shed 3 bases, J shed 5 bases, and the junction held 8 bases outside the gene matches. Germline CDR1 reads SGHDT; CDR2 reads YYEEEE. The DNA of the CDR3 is TGTGCCAGCAGCTGGACCGGGGGGTTGAACGAGCAGTACTTC. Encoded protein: CASSWTGGLNEQYF.

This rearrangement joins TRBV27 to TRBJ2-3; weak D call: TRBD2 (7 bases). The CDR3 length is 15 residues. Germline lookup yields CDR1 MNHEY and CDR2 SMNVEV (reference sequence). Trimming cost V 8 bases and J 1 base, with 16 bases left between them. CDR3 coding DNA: TGTGCCAGCGGGGGGCAGCGGGGATGCACAGATACGCAGTATTTT. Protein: CASGGQRGCTDTQYF.

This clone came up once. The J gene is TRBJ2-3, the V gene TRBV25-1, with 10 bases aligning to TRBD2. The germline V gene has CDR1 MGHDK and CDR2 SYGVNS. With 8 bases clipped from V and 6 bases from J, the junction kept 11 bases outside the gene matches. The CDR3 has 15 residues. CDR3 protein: CASGRTSGLADTQYF. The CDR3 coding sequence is TGTGCCAGCGGCAGGACTAGCGGCCTTGCGGATACGCAGTATTTT. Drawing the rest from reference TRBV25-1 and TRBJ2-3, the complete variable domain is EADIYQTPRYLVIGTGKKITLECSQTMGHDKMYWYQQDPGMELHLIHYSYGVNSTEKGDLSSESTVSRIRTEHFPLTLESARPSHTSQYLCASGRTSGLADTQYFGPGTRLTVL.